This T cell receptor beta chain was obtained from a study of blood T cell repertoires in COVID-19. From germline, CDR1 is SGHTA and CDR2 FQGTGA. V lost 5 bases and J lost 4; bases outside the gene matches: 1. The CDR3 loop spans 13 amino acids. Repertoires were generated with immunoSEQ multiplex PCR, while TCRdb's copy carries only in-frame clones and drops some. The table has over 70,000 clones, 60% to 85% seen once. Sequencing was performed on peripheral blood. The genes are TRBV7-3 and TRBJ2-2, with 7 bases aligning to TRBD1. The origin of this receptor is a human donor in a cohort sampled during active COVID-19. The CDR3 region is CASSRDSTGELFF. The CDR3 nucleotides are TGTGCCAGCAGCAGGGACAGCACCGGGGAGCTGTTTTTT.